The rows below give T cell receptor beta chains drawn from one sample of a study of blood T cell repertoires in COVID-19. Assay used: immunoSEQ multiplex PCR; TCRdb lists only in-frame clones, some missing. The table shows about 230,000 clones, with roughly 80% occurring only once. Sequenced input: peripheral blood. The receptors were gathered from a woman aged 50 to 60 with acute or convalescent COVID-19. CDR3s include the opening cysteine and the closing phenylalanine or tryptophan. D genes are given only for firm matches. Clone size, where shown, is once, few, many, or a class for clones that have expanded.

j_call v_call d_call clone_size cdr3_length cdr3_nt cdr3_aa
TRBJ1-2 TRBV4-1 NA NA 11 TGCGCCAGCAGCCTCGACAGTGGCTACACCTTC CASSLDSGYTF
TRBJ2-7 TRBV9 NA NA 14 TGTGCCAGCAGCGCCGGGGACAACTCCTACGAGCAGTACTTC CASSAGDNSYEQYF
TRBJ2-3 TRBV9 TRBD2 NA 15 TGTGCCAGCAGCGTAGAAGGTGGGAGGGGTGATACGCAGTATTTT CASSVEGGRGDTQYF
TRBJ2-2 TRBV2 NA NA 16 TGTGCCAGCAGTGAAAGGCGGGGACAGCACGGCGGGGAGCTGTTTTTT CASSERRGQHGGELFF
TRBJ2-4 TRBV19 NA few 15 TGTGCCAGTAGTATCCGCGTTGAGGCCAAAAACATTCAGTACTTC CASSIRVEAKNIQYF
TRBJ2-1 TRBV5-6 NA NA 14 TGTGCCAGCAGCGCTCCGGGACAACGCGATGAGCAGTTCTTC CASSAPGQRDEQFF
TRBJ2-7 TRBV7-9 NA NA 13 TGTGCCAGCAGCTTAGGCGGGACCTACGAGCAGTACTTC CASSLGGTYEQYF
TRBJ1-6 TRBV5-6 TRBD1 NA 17 TGTGCCAGCAGCTTGGGTCTTCCGGGACAGAATAATTCACCCCTCCACTTT CASSLGLPGQNNSPLHF
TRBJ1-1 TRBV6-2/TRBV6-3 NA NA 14 TGTGCCAGCAGTTATGGTAAGGGGCCCACTGAAGCTTTCTTT CASSYGKGPTEAFF
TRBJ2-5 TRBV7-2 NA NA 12 TGTGCCAGCAGCCATCCCCCGGGGACCCAGTACTTC CASSHPPGTQYF
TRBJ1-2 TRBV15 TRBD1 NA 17 TGTGCCACCAGCAGAGTAGGACAGGGATTTGCGAACTATGGCTACACCTTC CATSRVGQGFANYGYTF
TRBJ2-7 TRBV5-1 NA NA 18 TGCGCCAGCAGCTTGAAGGATTCCGGGGAGGCGTCTGGGGGTGAGCAGTACTTC CASSLKDSGEASGGEQYF
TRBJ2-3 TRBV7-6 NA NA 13 TGTGCCAGCAGCAATCGGGGCACAGATACGCAGTATTTT CASSNRGTDTQYF
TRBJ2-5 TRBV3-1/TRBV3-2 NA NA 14 TGTGCCAGCAGCCAAGTAGGTAGCGGAGAGACCCAGTACTTC CASSQVGSGETQYF
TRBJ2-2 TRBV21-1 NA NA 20 TGTGCCAGCAGCAAAAACCCCTGGACTAGCGGGGGGTCGAGCACCGGGGAGCTGTTTTTT CASSKNPWTSGGSSTGELFF
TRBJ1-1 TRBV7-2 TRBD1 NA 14 TGTGCCAGCAGCGGACAGGGCGGGGACACTGAAGCTTTCTTT CASSGQGGDTEAFF
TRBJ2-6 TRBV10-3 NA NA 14 TGTGCCATCAGTCAGGGTTCTGGGGCCAACGTCCTGACTTTC CAISQGSGANVLTF
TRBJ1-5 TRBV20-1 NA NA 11 TGCAGTGCTAGTCGGAATCAGCCCCAGCATTTT CSASRNQPQHF
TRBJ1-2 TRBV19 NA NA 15 TGTGCCAGTAGTACCGCGACAGGCACCAACTATGGCTACACCTTC CASSTATGTNYGYTF
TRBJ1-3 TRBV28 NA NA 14 TGTGCCAGCGCAGGGATCATCTCTGGAAACACCATATATTTT CASAGIISGNTIYF
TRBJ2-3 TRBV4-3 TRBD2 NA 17 TGCGCCAGCAGCCAAGAATGGGGAGCGGGGGGTCCAGATACGCAGTATTTT CASSQEWGAGGPDTQYF
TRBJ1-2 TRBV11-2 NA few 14 TGTGCCAGCAGCCCTGGGGGCGCGATCTATGGCTACACCTTC CASSPGGAIYGYTF
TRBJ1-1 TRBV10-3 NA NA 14 TGTGCCATCAGGACCGACCCTCAGGGGACTGAAGCTTTCTTT CAIRTDPQGTEAFF
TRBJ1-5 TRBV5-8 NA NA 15 TGTGCCAGCAGCCCCCTAAGAGGGGGGGATCAGCCCCAGCATTTT CASSPLRGGDQPQHF
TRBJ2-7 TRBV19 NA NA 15 TGTGCCAGTAGTATCGCGGGTCGGGTCTCCTACGAGCAGTACTTC CASSIAGRVSYEQYF
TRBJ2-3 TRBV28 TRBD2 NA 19 TGTGCCAGCAGTTTATTCGGGTATGGGGCTAGCGGGGACACAGATACGCAGTATTTT CASSLFGYGASGDTDTQYF
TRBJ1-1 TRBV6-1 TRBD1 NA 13 TGTGCCAGCAGTGCGCAACAGGGGTCTGAAGCTTTCTTT CASSAQQGSEAFF
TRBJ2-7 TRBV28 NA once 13 TGTGCCAGCAGTTTCCGGGAGTCTGACGAGCAGTACTTC CASSFRESDEQYF
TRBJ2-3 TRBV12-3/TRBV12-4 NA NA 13 TGTGCCAGCAGTTTTAGCGACACAGATACGCAGTATTTT CASSFSDTDTQYF
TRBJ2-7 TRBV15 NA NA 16 TGTGCCACCAGCAGAGAAATCCAGGGCCCTCTCTACGAGCAGTACTTC CATSREIQGPLYEQYF
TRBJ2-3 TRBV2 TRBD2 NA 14 TGTGCCAGTACGACTAGCGGACCCACAGATACGCAGTATTTT CASTTSGPTDTQYF
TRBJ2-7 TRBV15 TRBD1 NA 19 TGTGCCACCAGCAGACTGTCGGGACAGGGGGCGTCCCGCCATAACGAGCAGTACTTC CATSRLSGQGASRHNEQYF
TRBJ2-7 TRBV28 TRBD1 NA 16 TGTGCCAGCAGTTCTATGCGGACAGGGACGCCCTACGAGCAGTACTTC CASSSMRTGTPYEQYF
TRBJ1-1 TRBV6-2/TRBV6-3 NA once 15 TGTGCCAGCAGTTACGAACAGGCCACCGTCACTGAAGCTTTCTTT CASSYEQATVTEAFF
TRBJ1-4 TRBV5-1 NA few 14 TGCGCCAGCAGCCTAGATGCAACTAATGAAAAACTGTTTTTT CASSLDATNEKLFF
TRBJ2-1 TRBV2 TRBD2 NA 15 TGTGCCAGCACCAGCAGGCGGGAGATCGGAAATGAGCAGTTCTTC CASTSRREIGNEQFF
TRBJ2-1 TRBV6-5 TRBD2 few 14 TGTGCCATTGGGACTAGCGGTATTAACAATGAGCAGTTCTTC CAIGTSGINNEQFF
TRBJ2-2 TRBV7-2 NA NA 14 TGTGCCAGCAGCTTAGTGAACGGTGCCGGGGAGCTGTTTTTT CASSLVNGAGELFF
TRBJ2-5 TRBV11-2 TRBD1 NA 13 TGTGCCAGCAGGGGACAGGGTCAAGAGACCCAGTACTTC CASRGQGQETQYF
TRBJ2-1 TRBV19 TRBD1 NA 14 TGTGCCAGTAGTATGACAGGGGGCTACAATGAGCAGTTCTTC CASSMTGGYNEQFF